The sequence of this T cell receptor beta chain was determined in a study of T cell repertoires in cytomegalovirus infection. TCRdb reanalysed the reads using MiXCR and keeps one entry per CDR3 protein. The sample consists of fewer than 700,000 distinct CDR3 sequences, approximately 25% of them appearing once. A few counts support this clonotype. Sequencing was performed on CD8+ T cells from PBMCs. This sequence was found in a human donor in good health (CMV status not recorded). Some clones in this sample may be carry-over from other donors' samples.

The CDR3 is CASRPSTGRIDYGYTF. The CDR3 bases are TGTGCCAGCAGACCCTCGACAGGGCGGATCGACTATGGCTACACCTTC. J is TRBJ1-2 and V is TRBV6-2 or TRBV6-3; 7 bases map to TRBD1. Germline CDR1 MNHEY, CDR2 SVGEGT. The CDR3 covers 16 residues. V dropped 6 bases and J dropped 3; count of bases not matched to a gene: 13.